The rows below give T cell receptor beta chains drawn from one sample of a study of Graves' ophthalmopathy and Graves' hyperthyroidism. In TCRdb, the multiplex PCR reads were re-called with MiXCR into one record per CDR3 protein. The sample has some 1.1 million distinct CDR3 sequences, about 36% seen once. The sample consisted of peripheral blood or thyroid tissue (not recorded which). These receptors were collected from an adult man with Graves' hyperthyroidism. The CDR3 runs from the conserved cysteine through the conserved F or W. D genes are given only for firm matches. Expanded clones are given a class, and other clones once, few, many or no size at all.

j_call | d_call | clone_size | v_call | cdr3_aa | cdr3_nt
TRBJ2-2 | . | . | TRBV5-1 | CASTHPGIQAGELFF | TGCGCCAGCACCCACCCGGGGATTCAGGCCGGGGAGCTGTTTTTT
TRBJ2-2 | . | . | TRBV28 | CASSLLPTGELFF | TGTGCCAGCAGTTTACTCCCGACCGGGGAGCTGTTTTTT
TRBJ1-2 | . | . | TRBV7-9 | CASSLESLNYGYTF | TGTGCCAGCAGCTTAGAAAGCCTGAACTATGGCTACACCTTC
TRBJ2-5 | TRBD2 | . | TRBV20-1 | CSAPYPRLAGKLVETQYF | TGCAGTGCTCCTTACCCCAGACTAGCGGGGAAATTGGTAGAGACCCAGTACTTC
TRBJ2-7 | TRBD2 | many | TRBV7-9 | CASSRSGFSYEQYF | TGTGCCAGCAGCCGTAGCGGGTTCTCCTACGAGCAGTACTTC
TRBJ2-7 | . | few | TRBV5-6 | CAWSVTGTYEQYF | TGTGCCTGGAGTGTTACAGGGACCTACGAGCAGTACTTC
TRBJ2-7 | TRBD2 | . | TRBV29-1 | CSVGRTSGGTSLEQYF | TGCAGCGTTGGAAGGACTAGCGGGGGTACCTCCCTAGAGCAGTACTTC
TRBJ1-1 | . | many | TRBV5-1 | CASSGNRFTEAFF | TGCGCCAGCAGCGGAAACAGGTTCACTGAAGCTTTCTTT
TRBJ2-7 | . | few | TRBV6-6 | CASSYELIGEQYF | TGTGCCAGCAGTTACGAGTTGATTGGAGAGCAGTACTTC
TRBJ2-5 | TRBD2 | . | TRBV20-1 | CSARDAGAETRYF | TGCAGTGCTAGAGACGCGGGAGCAGAGACCCGGTACTTC
TRBJ2-7 | TRBD2 | . | TRBV11-2 | CASSFGRASGAYEQYF | TGTGCCAGCAGCTTCGGGCGGGCCAGCGGGGCCTACGAGCAGTACTTC
TRBJ2-7 | TRBD1 | many | TRBV10-3 | CAIRGQGSSYEQYF | TGTGCCATCAGGGGACAGGGGAGCTCCTACGAGCAGTACTTC
TRBJ2-7 | TRBD1 | few | TRBV7-2 | CASTRDRGYEQYF | TGTGCCAGCACCCGGGACAGGGGCTACGAGCAGTACTTC
TRBJ1-4 | . | . | TRBV7-9 | CAGSPSTGTNEKLFF | TGTGCCGGCAGCCCTTCGACGGGAACTAATGAAAAACTGTTTTTT
TRBJ1-2 | . | many | TRBV20-1 | CSARDLGGYTF | TGCAGTGCTAGAGATTTGGGGGGCTACACCTTC
TRBJ2-7 | TRBD1 | many | TRBV5-1 | CASSWTTGGGYEQYF | TGCGCCAGCAGCTGGACTACAGGGGGCGGTTACGAGCAGTACTTC
TRBJ1-1 | . | many | TRBV20-1 | CSASQGNTEAFF | TGCAGTGCCTCACAGGGGAACACTGAAGCTTTCTTT
TRBJ1-4 | . | few | TRBV9 | CASSPPERNEKLFF | TGTGCCAGCAGCCCTCCGGAGAGAAATGAAAAACTGTTTTTT
TRBJ2-7 | . | . | TRBV2 | CASTSDRKLSEQYF | TGTGCCAGCACCTCGGACAGAAAGCTATCCGAGCAGTACTTC
TRBJ2-7 | TRBD1 | . | TRBV5-6 | CASSRRDRGGHEQYF | TGTGCCAGCAGCCGACGGGACAGGGGTGGCCACGAGCAGTACTTC
TRBJ2-5 | TRBD2 | . | TRBV10-3 | CAISEWTSGKTQYF | TGTGCCATCAGTGAGTGGACTAGCGGGAAGACCCAGTACTTC
TRBJ1-1 | . | many | TRBV5-8 | CASTSDIEAFF | TGTGCCAGCACCTCGGACATTGAAGCTTTCTTT
TRBJ2-6 | TRBD1 | many | TRBV11-2 | CASSLTGTAHSGANVLTF | TGTGCCAGCAGCTTAACCGGGACAGCCCACTCTGGGGCCAACGTCCTGACTTTC
TRBJ1-2 | . | few | TRBV7-9 | CASGPLRLGYTF | TGTGCCAGCGGGCCCTTAAGGCTGGGCTACACCTTC
TRBJ2-2 | TRBD2 | . | TRBV19 | CASSLAASGRMRTGELFF | TGTGCCAGCAGCTTAGCGGCTAGCGGGAGGATGCGGACCGGGGAGCTGTTTTTT
TRBJ2-5 | . | many | TRBV15 | CATSRGDARVGLRETQYF | TGTGCCACCAGCAGAGGAGACGCGAGGGTTGGTTTGAGAGAGACCCAGTACTTC
TRBJ1-2 | TRBD1 | many | TRBV9 | CASSVGSGTGDGYTF | TGTGCCAGCAGCGTAGGCTCCGGGACAGGGGATGGCTACACCTTC
TRBJ1-5 | . | few | TRBV29-1 | CSVGKGGNQPQHF | TGCAGCGTTGGCAAGGGTGGCAATCAGCCCCAGCATTTT
TRBJ2-7 | TRBD2 | many | TRBV19 | CASSSTSGMHEQYF | TGTGCCAGTAGCTCGACTAGCGGTATGCACGAGCAGTACTTC
TRBJ1-6 | TRBD1 | few | TRBV6-1 | CASRQGNNSPLHF | TGTGCCAGCAGACAGGGGAATAATTCACCCCTCCACTTT
TRBJ2-1 | . | many | TRBV7-2 | CASSLRRYNEQFF | TGTGCCAGCAGCTTACGTCGGTACAATGAGCAGTTCTTC
TRBJ2-7 | TRBD1 | . | TRBV6-5 | CASQPGQTYEQYF | TGTGCCAGTCAGCCGGGACAGACCTACGAGCAGTACTTC
TRBJ2-7 | TRBD1 | many | TRBV20-1 | CSAPGLQGAEQDEQYF | TGCAGTGCCCCGGGCCTACAGGGGGCAGAACAGGACGAGCAGTACTTC
TRBJ1-2 | . | many | TRBV12-5 | CASGLNDRGYTF | TGTGCTAGTGGTTTGAACGATAGGGGCTACACCTTC
TRBJ1-2 | . | many | TRBV6-6 | CASSEIQVGNYGYTF | TGTGCCAGCAGTGAGATACAGGTCGGGAACTATGGCTACACCTTC
TRBJ2-7 | . | once | TRBV10-3 | CASTVRGKGGTYEQYF | TGTGCCAGCACCGTCAGGGGGAAGGGAGGCACCTACGAGCAGTACTTC
TRBJ2-7 | . | . | TRBV20-1 | CSVKQGNYEQYF | TGCAGTGTTAAACAGGGTAATTACGAGCAGTACTTC
TRBJ1-2 | . | . | TRBV24-1 | CASTGGGNYGYTF | TGTGCCAGTACAGGAGGGGGGAACTATGGCTACACCTTC
TRBJ2-5 | . | . | TRBV20-1 | CSAPKGVRETQYF | TGCAGTGCCCCGAAAGGGGTCCGGGAGACCCAGTACTTC
TRBJ1-6 | TRBD1 | . | TRBV4-3 | CASSPSQGQGVSSPLHF | TGCGCCAGCAGCCCCTCCCAAGGACAGGGGGTGAGTTCACCCCTCCACTTT
TRBJ1-2 | . | . | TRBV3-1 | CASSQHDRTHGYTF | TGTGCCAGCAGCCAGCACGACAGAACTCATGGCTACACCTTC
TRBJ2-7 | . | . | TRBV6-5 | CASNNGGTESYEQYF | TGTGCCAGCAATAACGGAGGGACAGAGAGCTACGAGCAGTACTTC